This T cell receptor (beta chain) was captured by sequencing in a study of blood T cell repertoires in COVID-19. About the research overall: From the United States, Italy and Spain came samples of acute and convalescent COVID-19. The analysed material was cDNA or gDNA that came from T cells, B-cell-depleted T cells, or PBMCs.

Original handling: Estimation of nucleated cell counts was performed using reference gene primer amplification. Clones were read by immunoSEQ multiplex PCR, and TCRdb kept only the in-frame ones, dropping some. The DNA was the basis for D and trimming; V, J and clone size are from that table. In the table there are about 100,000 clones, less than 75% of which are singletons. This CDR3 contains 14 residues. Germline CDR1 and CDR2: SGHAT and FQNNGV. V was cut by 3 bases and J by 1 base, with 9 bases left in between. The chain links TRBV11-2 to TRBJ1-1; maybe TRBD1 (5 bases). The TCR originated in a woman aged 40 to 55 with acute or convalescent COVID-19. The sample consisted of peripheral blood. As DNA, the CDR3 is TGTGCCAGCAGCTTTGGGACTCCGAACACTGAAGCTTTCTTT. It translates to CASSFGTPNTEAFF.